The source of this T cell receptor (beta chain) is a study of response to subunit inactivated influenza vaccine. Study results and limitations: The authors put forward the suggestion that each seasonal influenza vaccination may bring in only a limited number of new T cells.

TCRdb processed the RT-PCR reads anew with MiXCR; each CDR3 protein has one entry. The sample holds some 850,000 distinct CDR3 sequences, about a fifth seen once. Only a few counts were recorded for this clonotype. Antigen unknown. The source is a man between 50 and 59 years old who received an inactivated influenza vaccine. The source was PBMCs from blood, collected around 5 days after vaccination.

Here the CDR3 reads CSARKAGPGGGTGELFF. The CDR3 region has the DNA TGCAGTGCTAGAAAGGCCGGGCCGGGAGGAGGAACCGGGGAGCTGTTTTTT. The chain recombines TRBV20-1 with TRBJ2-2, with 7 bases identical to TRBD2. The CDR3 sequence is 17 residues long. Germline CDR1 is DFQATT and CDR2 is SNEGSKA (reference sequence). Losses at the gene ends were 2 bases for V and 5 bases for J; bases not matched to a gene: 14.